One and the same sample provided the 17 T cell receptor beta chains below, sequenced in a study of blood T cell repertoires in COVID-19. TCRdb's copy holds only in-frame clones and misses some; the assay was immunoSEQ multiplex PCR. This sample yields around 300,000 clones, of which 85% are seen a single time; 2% to 3% belongs to the top ten. Sequencing was carried out using PBMCs or T cells enriched from blood (not recorded which). The receptor source for this set is a woman in her fifties or sixties who had recovered from COVID-19.

The genes are TRBV7-3 and TRBJ2-2, with D maybe TRBD1 (6 bases). This CDR3 comprises 12 residues. Germline CDR1 is SGHTA and CDR2 is FQGTGA. Trimming removed 9 bases from V and 7 bases from J, with 12 bases in between. The CDR3 is CASSTGIGELFF. As DNA, the CDR3 is TGTGCCAGTAGTACAGGGATCGGGGAGCTGTTTTTT.

This chain joins TRBV7-2 and TRBJ1-2; maybe TRBD1 (6 bases). This CDR3 contains 12 residues. Trimming cost V 1 base and J 7 bases, with 7 bases left between them. Looked up from germline, CDR1 is SGHTA and CDR2 is FQGNSA. DNA for the CDR3: TGTGCCAGCAGCTTAGACAGGGCTGGCTACACCTTC. Translation gives CASSLDRAGYTF. The whole variable domain, remainder taken from reference TRBV7-2 and TRBJ1-2, is GAGVSQSPSNKVTEKGKDVELRCDPISGHTALYWYRQSLGQGLEFLIYFQGNSAPDKSGLPSDRFSAERTGGSVSTLTIQRTQQEDSAVYLCASSLDRAGYTFGSGTRLTVV.

Of note for this clone: Within the sample, other DNA sequences also encode this same CDR3. This CDR3 is CASSLGQGANEQYF. The CDR3 DNA is TGCGCCAGCAGCTTGGGCCAGGGGGCTAACGAGCAGTACTTC. V usage is TRBV5-1 and J usage is TRBJ2-7; 8 nucleotides line up with TRBD1. J lost 5 bases, V lost 0 bases, and 4 bases had no gene match. CDR1 and CDR2 from the germline V gene are SGHRS and YFSETQ. The CDR3 loop spans 14 amino acids.

This rearrangement joins TRBV5-6 to TRBJ1-1, with 8 nucleotides matching TRBD1. This CDR3 region has 15 residues. From germline, CDR1 is SGHDT and CDR2 YYEEEE. Trimming cost V 4 bases and J 0 bases; bases outside gene matches: 5. The CDR3 DNA reads TGTGCCAGCAGCCCCTGGGACAGGATGAACACTGAAGCTTTCTTT. It is translated as CASSPWDRMNTEAFF.

The V call is TRBV4-2, the J call TRBJ1-2; TRBD1 agrees at 9 bases. V lost 6 bases, J lost 3 bases, and 11 bases stayed unmatched. The length of the CDR3 is 16 residues. Germline V gives CDR1 LGHNA, CDR2 YNFKEQ. For the CDR3, the DNA is TGTGCCAGCAGAAGACTTAGGACAGGGGAGGACTATGGCTACACCTTC. This codes for CASRRLRTGEDYGYTF.

This chain uses TRBV7-2 with TRBJ2-7; 8 positions match TRBD2. CDR1 is SGHTA and CDR2 is FQGNSA in the germline V gene. J gave up 0 bases and V 5 bases, and 3 bases lay outside the gene matches. The CDR3 runs to 14 residues. Here the CDR3 reads CASSRTSGSYEQYF. The CDR3 nucleotides are TGTGCCAGCAGCCGTACTAGCGGCTCCTACGAGCAGTACTTC.

This chain connects TRBV7-6 to TRBJ1-4, with 8 bases aligning to TRBD1. The CDR3 loop spans 15 amino acids. Germline-derived CDR1 and CDR2 are SGHVS and FNYEAQ. J was trimmed by 3 bases and V by 7 bases; bases with no gene match: 7. This CDR3 reads CASTTGQGSNEKLFF. The CDR3 coding sequence is TGTGCCAGCACTACAGGACAGGGCTCTAATGAAAAACTGTTTTTT.

The CDR3 loop is CASSVGQGNEKLFF. The CDR3 region has the DNA TGTGCCAGTAGTGTGGGACAGGGTAATGAAAAACTGTTTTTT. V and J are TRBV19 and TRBJ1-4, with 9 bases matching TRBD1. The CDR3 is 14 residues long. Germline CDR1 reads LNHDA; CDR2 reads SQIVND (reference sequence). J gave up 4 bases and V 5 bases, and 2 bases lay outside the gene matches.

The chain couples TRBV19 to TRBJ1-1; 8 bases fit TRBD1. Germline V gene lookup returns CDR1 LNHDA and CDR2 SQIVND (reference sequence). CDR3 length: 13 amino acids. The V segment lost 6 bases and the J segment 7 bases; nucleotides outside the gene matches: 7. This chain's CDR3 is CASSDRGLNEAFF. The CDR3 region has the DNA TGTGCCAGTAGCGACAGGGGCCTTAATGAAGCTTTCTTT.

This clone has only one observation. The chain carries TRBV6-5 and TRBJ2-1, with 10 bases identical to TRBD1. Germline CDR1 reads MNHEY; CDR2 reads SVGAGI. V dropped 11 bases and J dropped 2; count of bases not matched to a gene: 6. The CDR3 is 14 amino acids. The CDR3 region is CASRGQGTYNEQFF. The CDR3 DNA is TGTGCCTCGCGGGGACAGGGGACCTACAATGAGCAGTTCTTC.

The J gene is TRBJ1-1, the V gene TRBV4-1; D uncertain. CDR1 is MGHRA and CDR2 is YSYEKL in the germline V gene. CDR3 length: 20 amino acids. Trimming left V 4 bases short and J 2 bases short, with 29 bases between. CDR3 nucleotides: TGCGCCAGCAGCCGCGACGGATTCCCTCGAATGTCCGGGGTTAACACTGAAGCTTTCTTT. Its translation is CASSRDGFPRMSGVNTEAFF.

The chain has TRBV7-9 and TRBJ1-2; D unresolved. The CDR3 runs 14 residues. Germline V gene lookup returns CDR1 SEHNR and CDR2 FQNEAQ (reference sequence). V was shortened by 1 base and J by 2 bases, with 8 bases between the two germline ends. CDR3 sequence (DNA): TGTGCCAGCAGCTTAGGAGGGAGAAACTATGGCTACACCTTC. It yields the protein CASSLGGRNYGYTF. Filled out from reference TRBV7-9 and TRBJ1-2, the complete variable domain reads DTGVSQNPRHKITKRGQNVTFRCDPISEHNRLYWYRQTLGQGPEFLTYFQNEAQLEKSRLLSDRFSAERPKGSFSTLEIQRTEQGDSAMYLCASSLGGRNYGYTFGSGTRLTVV.

The genes are TRBV29-1 and TRBJ1-1, with TRBD1 matching 7 bases. The CDR3 is 14 amino acids. The V segment lost 4 bases and the J segment 2 bases; nucleotides outside the gene matches: 7. Per germline, CDR1 SQVTM and CDR2 ANQGSEA. Here the CDR3 DNA reads TGCAGCGTTGCCCCGACAGGGAGCAACACTGAAGCTTTCTTT. Its protein product is CSVAPTGSNTEAFF.

The rearrangement joins TRBV7-3 to TRBJ2-2, with 10 bases aligning to TRBD2. Trimming at V came to 5 bases and at J to 4 bases, leaving 10 bases not matched to a gene. The CDR3 is 17 residues long. Germline V CDR1 and CDR2: SGHTA, FQGTGA. As DNA, the CDR3 is TGTGCCAGCAGCCCCACTTCAAGGACTAGCGGCACCGGGGAGCTGTTTTTT. This gives the protein CASSPTSRTSGTGELFF.

Concerning this clone: At the DNA level, this CDR3 is encoded by other sequences in the same sample as well. The V gene is TRBV6-5, the J gene TRBJ2-5, with D maybe TRBD2 (7 bases). Germline loops: CDR1 MNHEY, CDR2 SVGAGI. The V end lost 4 bases, the J end lost 2 bases, and 11 bases lay between the germline ends. There are 14 residues in the CDR3. CDR3 in DNA: TGTGCCAGCAGTTCAGGGAGGGGGCAAGAGACCCAGTACTTC. Translation gives CASSSGRGQETQYF.

A single count supports this clone. The chain has TRBV6-2 or TRBV6-3 and TRBJ1-4, with no clear D. The germline V gene encodes CDR1 MNHEY and CDR2 SVGEGT. The CDR3 is 13 residues long. The V end was cut by 1 base, the J end by 8 bases, with 8 bases between. The chain's CDR3 is CASSYFSREKLFF. The CDR3 nucleotides are TGTGCCAGCAGTTACTTTTCGAGGGAAAAACTGTTTTTT.

The rearrangement joins TRBV6-5 to TRBJ1-4; 10 bases align to TRBD1. This CDR3 comprises 14 residues. J gave up 8 bases and V 4 bases, and 4 bases lay outside the gene matches. CDR1 and CDR2 from the germline V gene are MNHEY and SVGAGI. In nucleotides, the CDR3 is TGTGCCAGCAGTTTGACAGGGGGCAAGGAAAAACTGTTTTTT. Translation: CASSLTGGKEKLFF.